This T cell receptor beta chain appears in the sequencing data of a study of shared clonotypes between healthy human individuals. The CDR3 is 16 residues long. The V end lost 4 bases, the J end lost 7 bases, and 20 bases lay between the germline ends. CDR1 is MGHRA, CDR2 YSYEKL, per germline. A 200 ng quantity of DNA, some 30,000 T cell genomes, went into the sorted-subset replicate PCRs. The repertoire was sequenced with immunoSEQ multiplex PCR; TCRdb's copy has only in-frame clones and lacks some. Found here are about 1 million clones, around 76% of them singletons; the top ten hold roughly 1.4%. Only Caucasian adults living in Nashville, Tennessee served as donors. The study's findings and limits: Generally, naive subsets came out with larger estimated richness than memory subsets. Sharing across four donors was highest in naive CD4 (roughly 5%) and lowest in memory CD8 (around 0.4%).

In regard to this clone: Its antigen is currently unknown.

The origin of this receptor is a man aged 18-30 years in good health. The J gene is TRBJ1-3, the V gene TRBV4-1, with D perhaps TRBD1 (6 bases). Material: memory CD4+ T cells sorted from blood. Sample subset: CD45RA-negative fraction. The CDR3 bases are TGCGCCAGCAGCCCAGGCCGGGACACAAGAGGGAACACCATATATTTT. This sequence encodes CASSPGRDTRGNTIYF.